These T cell receptor beta chains were read from a single sample in a study of cytomegalovirus exposure and HLA in healthy donors. The method was immunoSEQ multiplex PCR; TCRdb's version includes in-frame clones alone and lacks a portion of them. In total, the table holds about 75,000 clones. Sequencing used PBMCs. These TCRs come from a man aged 18 to 30 in good health and CMV-seropositive. The CDR3 runs from the conserved cysteine through the conserved F or W. Fields, in order: V gene, J gene, D gene, CDR3 protein, CDR3 DNA. D genes are given only for firm matches.

V gene: TRBV30; J gene: TRBJ2-7; D gene: NA; CDR3 protein: CAWDYKDRAIYEQYF; CDR3 DNA: TGTGCCTGGGACTACAAGGACCGGGCGATCTACGAGCAGTACTTC
V gene: TRBV27; J gene: TRBJ2-7; D gene: TRBD2; CDR3 protein: CASSWTSGPYEQYF; CDR3 DNA: TGTGCCAGCAGTTGGACTAGCGGCCCCTACGAGCAGTACTTC
V gene: TRBV4-2; J gene: TRBJ2-5; D gene: TRBD1; CDR3 protein: CASSQNLRGRGVLNQETQYF; CDR3 DNA: TGTGCCAGCAGCCAAAACCTAAGGGGGCGAGGGGTTTTAAACCAAGAGACCCAGTACTTC
V gene: TRBV9; J gene: TRBJ1-1; D gene: NA; CDR3 protein: CASSVVRSKGSTEAFF; CDR3 DNA: TGTGCCAGCAGCGTAGTAAGGAGTAAAGGATCCACTGAAGCTTTCTTT
V gene: TRBV4-1; J gene: TRBJ2-7; D gene: TRBD1; CDR3 protein: CASSQDTGTGTYEQYF; CDR3 DNA: TGCGCCAGCAGCCAAGACACGGGGACAGGGACCTACGAGCAGTACTTC
V gene: TRBV28; J gene: TRBJ2-3; D gene: TRBD2; CDR3 protein: CASSYEAGGPPDTQYF; CDR3 DNA: TGTGCCAGCAGTTACGAAGCGGGAGGGCCCCCCGATACGCAGTATTTT
V gene: TRBV30; J gene: TRBJ2-7; D gene: NA; CDR3 protein: CAGGGREELYEQYF; CDR3 DNA: TGTGCCGGGGGGGGCAGGGAGGAGCTCTACGAGCAGTACTTC
V gene: TRBV7-9; J gene: TRBJ2-7; D gene: NA; CDR3 protein: CASSPMGGGHYEQYF; CDR3 DNA: TGTGCCAGCAGCCCTATGGGCGGGGGCCACTACGAGCAGTACTTC
V gene: TRBV29-1; J gene: TRBJ2-3; D gene: TRBD2; CDR3 protein: CSVKPFGLVSADTQYF; CDR3 DNA: TGCAGCGTGAAACCTTTCGGACTAGTGAGCGCAGATACGCAGTATTTT
V gene: TRBV25-1; J gene: TRBJ1-2; D gene: NA; CDR3 protein: CASSESGLGGYTF; CDR3 DNA: TGTGCCAGCAGTGAATCGGGATTGGGTGGCTACACCTTC
V gene: TRBV19; J gene: TRBJ1-5; D gene: TRBD1; CDR3 protein: CASIGTGGLNQPQHF; CDR3 DNA: TGTGCCAGTATTGGGACAGGGGGGTTGAATCAGCCCCAGCATTTT
V gene: TRBV4-1; J gene: TRBJ2-7; D gene: TRBD2; CDR3 protein: CASSPLAGTMREQYF; CDR3 DNA: TGCGCCAGCAGCCCGTTAGCGGGGACTATGAGGGAGCAGTACTTC
V gene: TRBV5-1; J gene: TRBJ1-5; D gene: TRBD1; CDR3 protein: CASSLRTGAGQPQHF; CDR3 DNA: TGCGCCAGCAGCTTAAGGACAGGGGCCGGTCAGCCCCAGCATTTT
V gene: TRBV11-3; J gene: TRBJ2-2; D gene: NA; CDR3 protein: CASSPGLSNTGELFF; CDR3 DNA: TGTGCCAGCAGCCCGGGACTCTCGAACACCGGGGAGCTGTTTTTT
V gene: TRBV27; J gene: TRBJ2-2; D gene: NA; CDR3 protein: CASSLLDSPTGELFF; CDR3 DNA: TGTGCCAGCAGTTTACTGGACAGCCCCACCGGGGAGCTGTTTTTT
V gene: TRBV11-2; J gene: TRBJ2-3; D gene: NA; CDR3 protein: CASSLDKLRSDTQYF; CDR3 DNA: TGTGCCAGCAGCTTAGATAAGCTACGGTCAGATACGCAGTATTTT
V gene: TRBV6-5; J gene: TRBJ2-2; D gene: TRBD2; CDR3 protein: CASLDRLAESRELFF; CDR3 DNA: TGTGCCAGCCTCGACCGACTAGCGGAGAGCAGGGAGCTGTTTTTT
V gene: TRBV29-1; J gene: TRBJ2-3; D gene: NA; CDR3 protein: CSVEGRPEVADTQYF; CDR3 DNA: TGCAGCGTTGAAGGTCGGCCGGAGGTGGCAGATACGCAGTATTTT
V gene: TRBV6-4; J gene: TRBJ2-4; D gene: TRBD1; CDR3 protein: CASSQGAGNIQYF; CDR3 DNA: TGTGCCAGCAGCCAGGGGGCAGGAAACATTCAGTACTTC
V gene: TRBV4-2; J gene: TRBJ2-2; D gene: NA; CDR3 protein: CASSHNPGVGAGELFF; CDR3 DNA: TGTGCCAGCAGCCATAACCCGGGGGTAGGGGCCGGGGAGCTGTTTTTT
V gene: TRBV5-1; J gene: TRBJ2-7; D gene: TRBD1; CDR3 protein: CASSLSTGRSYEQYF; CDR3 DNA: TGCGCCAGCAGCTTGTCGACAGGGCGATCCTACGAGCAGTACTTC
V gene: TRBV28; J gene: TRBJ2-3; D gene: TRBD2; CDR3 protein: CASRLAGKSTDTQYF; CDR3 DNA: TGTGCCAGCAGGCTAGCGGGAAAGAGCACAGATACGCAGTATTTT
V gene: TRBV7-9; J gene: TRBJ2-5; D gene: NA; CDR3 protein: CASSRTIGLGETQYF; CDR3 DNA: TGTGCCAGCAGCCGCACTATTGGTCTGGGTGAGACCCAGTACTTC
V gene: TRBV28; J gene: TRBJ2-5; D gene: TRBD2; CDR3 protein: CASRSSGEETQYF; CDR3 DNA: TGTGCCAGCAGGTCTAGCGGGGAGGAGACCCAGTACTTC
V gene: TRBV18; J gene: TRBJ2-5; D gene: NA; CDR3 protein: CASSPLPSSVVQETQYF; CDR3 DNA: TGTGCCAGCTCACCGTTACCGTCTTCGGTTGTCCAAGAGACCCAGTACTTC
V gene: TRBV18; J gene: TRBJ1-1; D gene: TRBD1; CDR3 protein: CASSPSQGAMNTEAFF; CDR3 DNA: TGTGCCAGCTCACCCAGTCAGGGGGCCATGAACACTGAAGCTTTCTTT
V gene: TRBV18; J gene: TRBJ1-4; D gene: NA; CDR3 protein: CASSPLPQGEKLFF; CDR3 DNA: TGTGCCAGCTCACCTCTACCCCAGGGTGAAAAACTGTTTTTT
V gene: TRBV10-3; J gene: TRBJ1-5; D gene: NA; CDR3 protein: CAISGGPNQPQHF; CDR3 DNA: TGTGCCATCAGTGGCGGGCCCAATCAGCCCCAGCATTTT
V gene: TRBV27; J gene: TRBJ1-1; D gene: NA; CDR3 protein: CASRLRGRDTEAFF; CDR3 DNA: TGTGCCAGCAGGTTGAGGGGGAGGGACACTGAAGCTTTCTTT
V gene: TRBV7-2; J gene: TRBJ2-7; D gene: TRBD1; CDR3 protein: CASSFPLDRDFTYEQYF; CDR3 DNA: TGTGCCAGCAGCTTTCCCCTGGACAGGGATTTTACCTACGAGCAGTACTTC
V gene: TRBV9; J gene: TRBJ2-2; D gene: NA; CDR3 protein: CASSVVAGVTGELFF; CDR3 DNA: TGTGCCAGCAGCGTAGTCGCAGGGGTGACCGGGGAGCTGTTTTTT
V gene: TRBV7-8; J gene: TRBJ1-5; D gene: TRBD1; CDR3 protein: CASSPRGSGGYSNQPQHF; CDR3 DNA: TGTGCCAGCAGCCCCCGGGGATCAGGGGGATATAGCAATCAGCCCCAGCATTTT
V gene: TRBV6-1; J gene: TRBJ1-4; D gene: TRBD1; CDR3 protein: CASSEEGGTGGEKLFF; CDR3 DNA: TGTGCCAGCAGTGAAGAGGGGGGGACAGGGGGCGAAAAACTGTTTTTT
V gene: TRBV11-2; J gene: TRBJ2-1; D gene: NA; CDR3 protein: CASSAGTSYNEQFF; CDR3 DNA: TGTGCCAGCAGCGCTGGCACCTCCTACAATGAGCAGTTCTTC
V gene: TRBV9; J gene: TRBJ1-2; D gene: TRBD1; CDR3 protein: CASRRHPGQGTTYGYTF; CDR3 DNA: TGTGCCAGCAGGAGGCATCCGGGACAGGGGACGACCTATGGCTACACCTTC
V gene: TRBV29-1; J gene: TRBJ2-2; D gene: TRBD2; CDR3 protein: CSVRASGRGTGELFF; CDR3 DNA: TGCAGCGTCAGGGCTAGCGGGAGGGGGACCGGGGAGCTGTTTTTT
V gene: TRBV9; J gene: TRBJ1-6; D gene: NA; CDR3 protein: CASSVGTDSPLHF; CDR3 DNA: TGTGCCAGCAGCGTGGGGACTGATTCACCCCTCCACTTT
V gene: TRBV4-2; J gene: TRBJ2-7; D gene: NA; CDR3 protein: CASSQERQPLYEQYF; CDR3 DNA: TGTGCCAGCAGCCAAGAGAGGCAGCCTCTCTACGAGCAGTACTTC
V gene: TRBV25-1; J gene: TRBJ1-6; D gene: TRBD1; CDR3 protein: CASSAGGGVDSPLHF; CDR3 DNA: TGTGCCAGCAGTGCAGGAGGGGGCGTCGATTCACCCCTCCACTTT
V gene: TRBV5-4; J gene: TRBJ1-4; D gene: NA; CDR3 protein: CASSRDSSTNEKLFF; CDR3 DNA: TGTGCCAGCAGCCGAGACAGCTCAACTAATGAAAAACTGTTTTTT
V gene: TRBV2; J gene: TRBJ2-3; D gene: NA; CDR3 protein: CASSAGDDTQYF; CDR3 DNA: TGTGCCAGCAGTGCCGGGGATGATACGCAGTATTTT
V gene: TRBV5-6; J gene: TRBJ1-2; D gene: TRBD1; CDR3 protein: CASGATSTGDTYGYTF; CDR3 DNA: TGTGCCAGCGGCGCGACGTCGACAGGGGATACCTATGGCTACACCTTC
V gene: TRBV28; J gene: TRBJ1-1; D gene: NA; CDR3 protein: CASSPPGWGTEAFF; CDR3 DNA: TGTGCCAGCAGTCCTCCAGGGTGGGGAACTGAAGCTTTCTTT